Listed below are T cell receptor beta chains from one sample, sequenced in a study of shared clonotypes between healthy human individuals. TCRdb's table, derived via immunoSEQ multiplex PCR, lists solely in-frame clones and lacks some. This table has roughly 500,000 clones, over 70% appearing once. The sample comprised PBMCs. The receptors were gathered from a woman aged 35 to 49 in good health. Some clones in this sample may be carry-over from other donors' samples. Both conserved end residues are part of each CDR3. Fields, in order: V gene, D gene, J gene, clone size, CDR3 DNA, CDR3 protein. The D gene is left open where the match is weak. Clone size is shown for a subset of rows, as once, few, many or a class of expanded clone.

V gene: TRBV14; D gene: NA; J gene: TRBJ1-1; clone size: NA; CDR3 DNA: TGTGCCAGCAGCCAAGTTCTCGGGAGCACTGAAGCTTTCTTT; CDR3 protein: CASSQVLGSTEAFF
V gene: TRBV27; D gene: NA; J gene: TRBJ2-7; clone size: NA; CDR3 DNA: TGTGCCAGCAGTTTACTTGGCAGATTGAGGGACGAGCAGTACTTC; CDR3 protein: CASSLLGRLRDEQYF
V gene: TRBV18; D gene: NA; J gene: TRBJ2-7; clone size: NA; CDR3 DNA: TGTGCCAGCTCACCGGGGACAAAAAATGGGCAGTACTTC; CDR3 protein: CASSPGTKNGQYF
V gene: TRBV7-8; D gene: TRBD1; J gene: TRBJ2-4; clone size: NA; CDR3 DNA: TGTGCCAGCAGCTTAAGGTTTACAGGGGAAGCCAAAAACATTCAGTACTTC; CDR3 protein: CASSLRFTGEAKNIQYF
V gene: TRBV5-1; D gene: NA; J gene: TRBJ2-2; clone size: NA; CDR3 DNA: TGCGCCAGCAGCCCACCCGGTAGAAGCGGGCCCGGGGAGCTGTTTTTT; CDR3 protein: CASSPPGRSGPGELFF
V gene: TRBV6-1; D gene: TRBD2; J gene: TRBJ2-1; clone size: few; CDR3 DNA: TGTGCCAGCAGTGAAGGACTAGCGGGAGGCAATGAGCAGTTCTTC; CDR3 protein: CASSEGLAGGNEQFF
V gene: TRBV5-6; D gene: NA; J gene: TRBJ1-6; clone size: NA; CDR3 DNA: TGTGCCAGCAGCCGTCCCGGACAGCCTAATTCACCCCTCCACTTT; CDR3 protein: CASSRPGQPNSPLHF
V gene: TRBV29-1; D gene: NA; J gene: TRBJ1-2; clone size: NA; CDR3 DNA: TGCAGCGTTGAAGATAGGACGGGACGGTCAATCTATGGCTACACCTTC; CDR3 protein: CSVEDRTGRSIYGYTF
V gene: TRBV5-6; D gene: NA; J gene: TRBJ2-7; clone size: NA; CDR3 DNA: TGTGCCAGCAGCTTAGGGGTAGTCGACGAGCAGTACTTC; CDR3 protein: CASSLGVVDEQYF
V gene: TRBV5-5; D gene: NA; J gene: TRBJ2-1; clone size: NA; CDR3 DNA: TGTGCCAGCAGCTTTGTTAGGGGGGCCCTCAATGAGCAGTTCTTC; CDR3 protein: CASSFVRGALNEQFF
V gene: TRBV27; D gene: TRBD2; J gene: TRBJ2-7; clone size: NA; CDR3 DNA: TGTGCCAGCAGTTTCCGTAGCGGGAGTGGTGAGCAGTACTTC; CDR3 protein: CASSFRSGSGEQYF
V gene: TRBV5-4; D gene: NA; J gene: TRBJ1-1; clone size: NA; CDR3 DNA: TGTGCCAGCAGCTTGGGGACAGAGGACACTGAAGCTTTCTTT; CDR3 protein: CASSLGTEDTEAFF
V gene: TRBV28; D gene: NA; J gene: TRBJ2-7; clone size: NA; CDR3 DNA: TGTGCCAGCAGTTCGTTGGGGTATCCTAACGAGCAGTACTTC; CDR3 protein: CASSSLGYPNEQYF
V gene: TRBV2; D gene: NA; J gene: TRBJ1-1; clone size: NA; CDR3 DNA: TGTGCCAGCAGGGAAGGGGCGATGAACACTGAAGCTTTCTTT; CDR3 protein: CASREGAMNTEAFF
V gene: TRBV4-1; D gene: NA; J gene: TRBJ2-7; clone size: NA; CDR3 DNA: TGCGCCAGCAGCCAAGGACGGGGGGCCCCCTACGAGCAGTACTTC; CDR3 protein: CASSQGRGAPYEQYF
V gene: TRBV6-6; D gene: NA; J gene: TRBJ2-2; clone size: once; CDR3 DNA: TGTGCTAGTAGGTCAGGGACGGACACCGGGGAGCTGTTTTTT; CDR3 protein: CASRSGTDTGELFF
V gene: TRBV15; D gene: NA; J gene: TRBJ2-2; clone size: NA; CDR3 DNA: TGTGCCACCAGCAGAGCAGCCTCTGGGGCCAGGGCGGAGGGGGAGCTGTTTTTT; CDR3 protein: CATSRAASGARAEGELFF
V gene: TRBV28; D gene: NA; J gene: TRBJ1-2; clone size: NA; CDR3 DNA: TGTGCCAGCAGTGTAATAGACAGTCGCTATGGCTACACCTTC; CDR3 protein: CASSVIDSRYGYTF
V gene: TRBV6-6; D gene: NA; J gene: TRBJ1-2; clone size: NA; CDR3 DNA: TGTGCCAGCAGTTACTTACCTAACTATGGCTACACCTTC; CDR3 protein: CASSYLPNYGYTF
V gene: TRBV4-2; D gene: TRBD2; J gene: TRBJ2-7; clone size: NA; CDR3 DNA: TGTGCCAGCAGCCAAGGCTCCAGCGGGAGTTACGAGCAGTACTTC; CDR3 protein: CASSQGSSGSYEQYF
V gene: TRBV28; D gene: NA; J gene: TRBJ1-4; clone size: NA; CDR3 DNA: TGTGCCAGCAGTTTTTGGCCTTCCAACGGCGAAAAACTGTTTTTT; CDR3 protein: CASSFWPSNGEKLFF
V gene: TRBV4-2; D gene: TRBD2; J gene: TRBJ2-7; clone size: many; CDR3 DNA: TGTGCCAGCAGCCAAGAAGGACTAGCGGGAAGGTCCTACGAGCAGTACTTC; CDR3 protein: CASSQEGLAGRSYEQYF
V gene: TRBV2; D gene: TRBD2; J gene: TRBJ2-7; clone size: NA; CDR3 DNA: TGTGCCAGCAGTGTAAGGCGGGAGGTCTACGAGCAGTACTTC; CDR3 protein: CASSVRREVYEQYF
V gene: TRBV27; D gene: TRBD2; J gene: TRBJ2-1; clone size: NA; CDR3 DNA: TGTGCCAGCAGTTTCTCCGTAGCGGGTCTCACCAATGAGCAGTTCTTC; CDR3 protein: CASSFSVAGLTNEQFF
V gene: TRBV5-6; D gene: NA; J gene: TRBJ2-1; clone size: NA; CDR3 DNA: TGTGCCAGCAGCTTTTTGGACTACAACAATGAGCAGTTCTTC; CDR3 protein: CASSFLDYNNEQFF
V gene: TRBV25-1; D gene: TRBD1; J gene: TRBJ2-1; clone size: NA; CDR3 DNA: TGTGCCAGTGAAGACAGGGGCTCTGGGGATGAGCAGTTCTTC; CDR3 protein: CASEDRGSGDEQFF
V gene: TRBV4-2; D gene: TRBD2; J gene: TRBJ2-5; clone size: NA; CDR3 DNA: TGTGCCAGCAGCCAAACAGCGGGAGGGTTGGGAGAGACCCAGTACTTC; CDR3 protein: CASSQTAGGLGETQYF
V gene: TRBV12-2; D gene: NA; J gene: TRBJ2-3; clone size: once; CDR3 DNA: TGTGCAAGTCGTCTTACCCCAGATACGCAGTATTTT; CDR3 protein: CASRLTPDTQYF
V gene: TRBV28; D gene: TRBD1; J gene: TRBJ1-4; clone size: NA; CDR3 DNA: TGTGCCAGCAGTTCCCCGACAGGGGTAGTGAAAAAACTGTTTTTT; CDR3 protein: CASSSPTGVVKKLFF
V gene: TRBV5-1; D gene: NA; J gene: TRBJ1-4; clone size: few; CDR3 DNA: TGCGCCAGCAAGGACGGGACGGGTAATGAAAAACTGTTTTTT; CDR3 protein: CASKDGTGNEKLFF
V gene: TRBV7-7; D gene: NA; J gene: TRBJ2-5; clone size: many; CDR3 DNA: TGTGCTAGCAGCTTAGCGTGGGGAGGGGGCCTGGAGACCCAGTACTTC; CDR3 protein: CASSLAWGGGLETQYF
V gene: TRBV29-1; D gene: NA; J gene: TRBJ2-5; clone size: few; CDR3 DNA: TGCAGCGTTGGGGAACAAGAGACCCAGTACTTC; CDR3 protein: CSVGEQETQYF
V gene: TRBV30; D gene: NA; J gene: TRBJ2-6; clone size: NA; CDR3 DNA: TGTGCCTGGAGTGCCTCCTTCTACTCTGGGGCCAACGTCCTGACTTTC; CDR3 protein: CAWSASFYSGANVLTF
V gene: TRBV5-4; D gene: TRBD2; J gene: TRBJ2-5; clone size: few; CDR3 DNA: TGTGCCAGCCAACGTCCGGCGGGAGAAGGAGAGACCCAGTACTTC; CDR3 protein: CASQRPAGEGETQYF
V gene: TRBV30; D gene: TRBD2; J gene: TRBJ2-2; clone size: NA; CDR3 DNA: TGTGCCTGGAGTGGAGGACTAGCAGACCCCGGGGAGCTGTTTTTT; CDR3 protein: CAWSGGLADPGELFF
V gene: TRBV19; D gene: NA; J gene: TRBJ2-2; clone size: NA; CDR3 DNA: TGTGCCAGTAGTATAGGGAGGAACACCGGGGAGCTGTTTTTT; CDR3 protein: CASSIGRNTGELFF
V gene: TRBV2; D gene: NA; J gene: TRBJ2-1; clone size: NA; CDR3 DNA: TGTGCCAGCAGACCGAGTGGCGGGGCTGAGCAGTTCTTC; CDR3 protein: CASRPSGGAEQFF
V gene: TRBV6-5; D gene: NA; J gene: TRBJ1-5; clone size: NA; CDR3 DNA: TGTGCCAGCAGTTACATGACACTATATCAGCCCCAGCATTTT; CDR3 protein: CASSYMTLYQPQHF
V gene: TRBV7-9; D gene: NA; J gene: TRBJ1-1; clone size: once; CDR3 DNA: TGTGCCAGCAGCTTTTGGGAGGGCATGAACACTGAAGCTTTCTTT; CDR3 protein: CASSFWEGMNTEAFF
V gene: TRBV11-3; D gene: NA; J gene: TRBJ2-5; clone size: NA; CDR3 DNA: TGTGCCAGCAGCTCCAACGGGGGTGAAGAGACCCAGTACTTC; CDR3 protein: CASSSNGGEETQYF
V gene: TRBV7-2; D gene: TRBD2; J gene: TRBJ2-7; clone size: NA; CDR3 DNA: TGTGCCAGCAGCTTCCCAGCGGGAGAATCCTACGAGCAGTACTTC; CDR3 protein: CASSFPAGESYEQYF
V gene: TRBV30; D gene: TRBD2; J gene: TRBJ2-3; clone size: few; CDR3 DNA: TGTGCCTGGAATCGACTAGCGGGAGGGAAGGATACGCAGTATTTT; CDR3 protein: CAWNRLAGGKDTQYF
V gene: TRBV7-9; D gene: NA; J gene: TRBJ2-2; clone size: NA; CDR3 DNA: TGTGCCAGCAGCGGGGGTCCCGGGGAGCTGTTTTTT; CDR3 protein: CASSGGPGELFF
V gene: TRBV6-5; D gene: TRBD2; J gene: TRBJ2-7; clone size: few; CDR3 DNA: TGTGCCAGCAGTCCCGGGACTAGCGGGAGCGACGAGCAGTACTTC; CDR3 protein: CASSPGTSGSDEQYF
V gene: TRBV27; D gene: TRBD2; J gene: TRBJ2-7; clone size: NA; CDR3 DNA: TGTGCCAGCGCCGGGACTAGCGCATTTGGGCAGTACTTC; CDR3 protein: CASAGTSAFGQYF
V gene: TRBV25-1; D gene: TRBD1; J gene: TRBJ1-1; clone size: NA; CDR3 DNA: TGTGCCAGCAGTCGGGAGGGACAGGGGGCGGCGATCACTGAAGCTTTCTTT; CDR3 protein: CASSREGQGAAITEAFF
V gene: TRBV5-1; D gene: NA; J gene: TRBJ2-3; clone size: NA; CDR3 DNA: TGCGCCAGCAGCTTGCAACCCGACACAGATACGCAGTATTTT; CDR3 protein: CASSLQPDTDTQYF
V gene: TRBV18; D gene: NA; J gene: TRBJ1-4; clone size: NA; CDR3 DNA: TGTGCCAGCTCACCAGGGGACGGCGAGAAACTGTTTTTT; CDR3 protein: CASSPGDGEKLFF
V gene: TRBV5-4; D gene: NA; J gene: TRBJ2-7; clone size: NA; CDR3 DNA: TGTGCCAGCAGCTTGGGGAAGGGCGAGCAGTACTTC; CDR3 protein: CASSLGKGEQYF
V gene: TRBV11-3; D gene: NA; J gene: TRBJ2-1; clone size: NA; CDR3 DNA: TGTGCCAGCAGCTTAGGAGGGAGTAAGGCCAATGAGCAGTTCTTC; CDR3 protein: CASSLGGSKANEQFF